The present TCR beta chain was sequenced within a study of beta chain features in type 1 diabetes. Study-wide findings and caveats: Within each of all four CD4+ subsets, Type 1 diabetes patients had TCRB CDR3s that were moderately but significantly shorter.

This clone was seen more than once but under ten times. What it binds is not known. CDR1 is LNHNV and CDR2 is YYDKDF in the germline V gene (reference sequence). CDR3 length: 17 residues. Germline trimming cut 3 bases from V and 4 bases from J; bases unmatched to any gene: 11. What was sequenced were expressed TCRB transcripts, since all of the isolated RNA had been reverse transcribed. The protocol was immunoSEQ multiplex PCR, while the TCRdb copy is restricted to in-frame clones and leaves out a portion. The sample shows 680,000 or so clones, roughly 13% of them seen only once. V gene TRBV15 combines with J gene TRBJ1-4; 7 bases line up with TRBD1. Sequencing was carried out using naive CD4+ T cells from blood. This receptor was identified in a man aged 18 to 30 with type 1 diabetes. DNA of the CDR3: TGTGCCACCAGCAGCCATGACAGGGCCCTAGGTAATGAAAAACTGTTTTTT. Its protein is CATSSHDRALGNEKLFF.